This T cell receptor (beta chain) was retrieved from a study of regulatory T cells in long-lasting Graves disease. Study-wide results and caveats: It was in persistent disease that TRBV28, TRBJ1-2 and TRBJ2-5 were favored. Small sample size may have lowered accuracy.

As for time point: newly diagnosed GD, antithyroid drugs for less than 3 months. Following extraction of RNA from PBMCs, that RNA was used to make the TCR library. Researchers made TCR beta libraries by using iRepertoire HTBI primers and running Arm-PCR on CDR3 regions. TCRdb called the multiplex PCR reads again in MiXCR, with one record for every CDR3 protein. The sample lists about 320,000 distinct CDR3 sequences; more than 15% were seen once. Germline loops: CDR1 LNHDA, CDR2 SQIVND (reference sequence). Unmatched junction bases numbered 8, after V lost 6 bases and J lost 3 bases. The CDR3 is made up of 14 amino acids. In this sample, this clonotype turned up many times. What it recognizes is unknown.

The TCR originated in a female donor with Graves disease. The chain combines TRBV19 with TRBJ2-7; TRBD1 matches 7 bases. This material consisted of peripheral blood mononuclear cells (PBMCs), taken at new diagnosis, from a patient treated with antithyroid drugs. CDR3 amino acids: CASSYTGTDYEQYF. CDR3 DNA sequence: TGTGCCAGTAGCTACACCGGGACAGACTACGAGCAGTACTTC. Drawing the rest from reference TRBV19 and TRBJ2-7, the complete variable domain is DGGITQSPKYLFRKEGQNVTLSCEQNLNHDAMYWYRQDPGQGLRLIYYSQIVNDFQKGDIAEGYSVSREKKESFPLTVTSAQKNPTAFYLCASSYTGTDYEQYFGPGTRLTVT.